This TCR beta chain was sequenced during a study of Ad26.COV2.S vaccination and SARS-CoV-2 variants (dated by TCRdb to the early 2020s). Background on the whole study: The specificity and breadth of SARS-CoV-2-reactive T cell receptors after Ad26.COV2.S vaccination were assessed by TCRbeta repertoire sequencing. A total of about 30 samples were included in the TCR-sequenced set, comprising around 19 Ad26.COV2.S vaccine recipients, 5 placebo recipients and 8 SARS-CoV-2 convalescent individuals.

Turning to this clone: What this receptor recognizes is not known. No clone much larger than this one lies a single base away; base qualities are absent.

CDR1 and CDR2, looked up from the germline V gene, are KGHDR and SFDVKD. The cysteine opens and the phenylalanine closes a CDR3 of 15 amino acids. The retained sequence is limited to the CDR3, 45 bases, with the frame set at the first base. Trimming at the junction amounts to 3 bases on V and 4 bases on J, and the germline ends lie 9 bases apart. The time point label for this specimen denotes: individuals recovered from natural SARS-CoV-2 infection. The immunoSEQ Assay was the method used to sequence TCRbeta CDR3 regions. After extraction, genomic DNA underwent amplification by bias-controlled multiplex PCR, followed by high-throughput sequencing. Concerning the study's data processing: Collapsing and filtering of sequences were performed to quantify the absolute abundance of each unique TCRbeta CDR3 region. T cell fraction was estimated by normalizing TCRbeta template counts to usable DNA, which was measured by amplifying reference genes present in all nucleated cells. Repertoire TCRs were annotated as SARS-CoV-2-specific when V gene, CDR3 amino acid sequence and J gene were exactly matched to a known reactive TCR set. MIRA supplied the reference SARS-CoV-2 TCR set, which was filtered for enrichment in COVID-19-positive ImmuneCODE repertoires so that public or cross-reactive TCRs were removed. Using the MIRA antigens, annotated TCRs were further analysed by specific ORF or by position within an ORF. Breadth was defined as the number of annotated unique rearrangements divided by the total number of unique productive rearrangements, and depth was defined as the summed frequency of the annotated unique rearrangements. Two-sided Wilcoxon rank-sum tests were applied when comparing TCR breadth between groups. TCRdb provides this immuneACCESS table in a form limited to in-frame rearrangements. Some clones are lacking; in checked studies, under half of them reflect an unresolved V gene, and why the rest are absent is not known. V and J calls and clone size come straight from that table; D and trimming were deduced from the DNA. This sample gives tens of thousands of clones in total; about four fifths of them show up just once. The ten top clones hold about a sixth of the sample.

General conclusions and limits of the study: Compared with placebo recipients, Ad26.COV2.S recipients showed higher spike-specific TCR breadth (P = 0.0014). The authors noted that the TCR breadth and depth analyses may have underestimated total T cell responses. Substantial breadth of spike-specific CD8+ and CD4+ T cell responses was reported after vaccination. Non-spike TCR breadth was comparable between vaccine and placebo recipients, consistent with the vaccine containing only spike.

The chain joins TRBV24-1 to TRBJ2-6; the D gene remains uncertain. This clonotype originated in a human donor who had recovered from COVID-19. Sequenced here: peripheral blood, sampled after recovery from COVID-19. The DNA is as follows: TGTGCCACCAGTGATCCGGGTGGAGGGGCCAACGTCCTGACTTTC. Protein translation: CATSDPGGGANVLTF.